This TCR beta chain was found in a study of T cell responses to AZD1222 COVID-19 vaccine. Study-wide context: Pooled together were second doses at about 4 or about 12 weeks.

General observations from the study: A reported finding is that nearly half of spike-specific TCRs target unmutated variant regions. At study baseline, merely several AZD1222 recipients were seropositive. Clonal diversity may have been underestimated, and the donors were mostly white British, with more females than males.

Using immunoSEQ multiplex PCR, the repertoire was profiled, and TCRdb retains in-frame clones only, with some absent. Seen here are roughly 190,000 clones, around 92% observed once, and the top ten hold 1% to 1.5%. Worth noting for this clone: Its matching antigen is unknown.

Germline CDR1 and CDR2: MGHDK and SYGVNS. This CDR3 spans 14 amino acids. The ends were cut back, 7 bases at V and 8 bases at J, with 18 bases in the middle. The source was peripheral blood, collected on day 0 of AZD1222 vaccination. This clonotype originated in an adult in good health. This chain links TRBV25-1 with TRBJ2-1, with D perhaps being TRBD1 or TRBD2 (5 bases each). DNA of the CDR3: TGTGCCAGCAACGCCCGGGACCCCTTCTATGAGCAGTTCTTC. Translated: CASNARDPFYEQFF.